These T cell receptor beta chains were read from a single sample in a study of a mutant IDH1 vaccine in newly diagnosed glioma. Generated by immunoSEQ multiplex PCR, the TCRdb table keeps only in-frame clones and is missing some. The table includes some 29,000 clones, around 76% detected once. The antigens these receptors bind are not known. This specimen consisted of PBMCs, obtained from a glioma patient whose treatment included an IDH1 peptide vaccine. The receptors were gathered from a man in his fifties with glioma. Both conserved end residues are part of each CDR3. The D gene is left open where the match is weak. Some rows mark clone size as missing; the rest say once, few, many or name a class of expanded clone.

abundance	v_gene	d_gene	j_gene	CDR3nt	CDR3aa
-	TRBV18	-	TRBJ2-5	TGTGCCAGCTCACCACCGGGTAGATCCGGAGGGACCCAGTACTTC	CASSPPGRSGGTQYF
-	TRBV6-5	-	TRBJ1-4	TGTGCCAGCAGGCCGTGGGGGGATAATGAAAAACTGTTTTTT	CASRPWGDNEKLFF
once	TRBV28	TRBD1	TRBJ1-2	TGTGCCAGCAGCCGAGACAGGGGAAATTATGGCTACACCTTC	CASSRDRGNYGYTF
-	TRBV14	-	TRBJ1-4	TGTGCCAGCAGCCAATTCATAGGGGGGACTCTGTTTTTT	CASSQFIGGTLFF
once	TRBV6-4	TRBD1	TRBJ2-7	TGTGCCAGCAGGAACAGGGGGCTGGGGGAGCAGTACTTC	CASRNRGLGEQYF
-	TRBV7-9	-	TRBJ1-6	TGTGCCAGCAGCTCAACGAATTCACCCCTCCACTTT	CASSSTNSPLHF
-	TRBV2	-	TRBJ2-7	TGTGCCAGCGCAGAGTACGAGCAGTACTTC	CASAEYEQYF
-	TRBV2	TRBD2	TRBJ2-1	TGTGCCAGCAGTGAAATTGGGGGGGGGTCCTACAATGAGCAGTTCTTC	CASSEIGGGSYNEQFF
few	TRBV2	TRBD1	TRBJ2-7	TGTGCCAGCAGTGGTGACCCTAGGACAGGGGAACTCGGGGAGCAGTACTTC	CASSGDPRTGELGEQYF
-	TRBV5-1	TRBD1	TRBJ2-7	TGCGCCAGCAGCTTGGGGGACGAGGGACAGGGAACCTACGAGCAGTACTTC	CASSLGDEGQGTYEQYF
few	TRBV2	-	TRBJ1-1	TGTGCCAGCAGTGAATTAGGAGGGACCACTGAAGCTTTCTTT	CASSELGGTTEAFF
-	TRBV18	TRBD1	TRBJ2-5	TGTGCCAGCTCATCGCAGACAGGGGTGGAGACCCAGTACTTC	CASSSQTGVETQYF